One and the same sample provided the 3 T cell receptor beta chains below, sequenced in a study of blood T cell repertoires in COVID-19. This table comes from immunoSEQ multiplex PCR, and its TCRdb copy is limited to in-frame clones, with some not included. The data hold 60,000 to 65,000 clones, with around 89% observed a single time. The sequencing sample was made of peripheral blood. The source is a human donor with active COVID-19. The donor label of this sample is uncertain.

The chain has TRBV24-1 and TRBJ1-2, with 12 bases identical to TRBD1. J was trimmed by 3 bases and V by 5 bases; bases with no gene match: 15. Germline CDR1 is KGHDR and CDR2 is SFDVKD. This CDR3 spans 19 amino acids. Here the CDR3 DNA reads TGTGCCACCAGTGTCTGGGACAGGGGGCGAACCAGCGTTTACTATGGCTACACCTTC. It specifies CATSVWDRGRTSVYYGYTF.

The CDR3, as DNA: TGCGCCAGCAGCCAAGGACTAGCGGGCGAGCAGTACTTC. Translated: CASSQGLAGEQYF. The chain recombines TRBV4-1 with TRBJ2-7; the match to TRBD2 covers 10 bases. Germline V gives CDR1 MGHRA, CDR2 YSYEKL. With V trimmed by 1 base and J by 6 bases, 0 bases remained unmatched. This CDR3 has 13 amino acids.

This chain uses TRBV27 with TRBJ1-6, with unresolved D. Germline V gene lookup returns CDR1 MNHEY and CDR2 SMNVEV (reference sequence). This CDR3 spans 15 amino acids. The V gene lost 3 bases and the J gene lost 3 bases, with 9 bases spanning the gap. The CDR3 sequence is CASSFANYYNSPLHF. The CDR3 nucleotides are TGTGCCAGCAGTTTTGCCAACTACTATAATTCACCCCTCCACTTT.